This T cell receptor (beta chain) was identified in a study of blood T cell repertoires in COVID-19. For the study at large: PBMCs, B-cell-depleted T cells, or T cells were the source of the cDNA or gDNA that made up the material.

Trimming took 1 base from V and 6 from J; bases not matched to a gene: 11. The CDR3 extends over 16 amino acids. Germline lookup yields CDR1 LGHNT and CDR2 FRNRAP. In terms of age and location, participants ranged from roughly 18 to 90 years and lived in around 22 US areas. The method was immunoSEQ multiplex PCR; TCRdb's version includes in-frame clones alone and lacks a portion of them. The table shows hundreds of thousands of clones, with about nine tenths occurring only once. The V and J genes are TRBV12-5 and TRBJ1-2, with TRBD1 identical over 7 bases. The clonotype originates from a man between 45 and 60 years old who had been exposed to COVID-19. Specimen: PBMCs or T cells enriched from blood (not recorded which). CDR3 amino acids: CASGLGSGTDGHGYTF. CDR3 nucleotides: TGTGCTAGTGGTTTGGGGTCCGGGACAGATGGGCATGGCTACACCTTC.